This paragraph covers one T cell receptor beta chain sequence. Antigen unknown. The donors were members of the validation cohort, which comprised 120 subjects and was separate from the first cohort of 600 to 850 subjects. This sample is part of a study of cytomegalovirus exposure and HLA in healthy donors. Study summary: A subsequent analysis reported that the roughly 120 validation repertoires were produced on the same platform that had also been used for the 600 to 800 first-cohort repertoires. Study-level points and caveats: TCR beta chains numbering some 160 were designated cytomegalovirus-associated.

V shed 2 bases and J shed 5 bases, with 12 bases lying between them. This CDR3 region has 14 residues. Germline V lookup: CDR1 MNHEY, CDR2 SMNVEV (reference sequence). Using immunoSEQ multiplex PCR, the repertoire was profiled, and TCRdb retains in-frame clones only, with some absent. The profile covers some 330,000 clones, with 70% to 90% appearing a single time and 0.75% to 0.85% taken by the ten largest. The rearrangement links TRBV27 to TRBJ1-2; D is possibly TRBD1 (5 bases). The sequenced sample was PBMCs. The TCR sequence derives from a young woman in good health and CMV-seronegative. Here the CDR3 reads CASSLIGGSYGYTF. In DNA form, the CDR3 reads TGTGCCAGCAGTTTAATTGGGGGGAGTTATGGCTACACCTTC.